This is a list of T cell receptor beta chains from one sample in a study of regulatory T cells in long-lasting Graves disease. TCRdb itself ran the multiplex PCR reads through MiXCR, one entry per CDR3 protein. Of fewer than 500,000 distinct CDR3 sequences detected, around 15% appear once; the ten largest clones hold about 12%. These data also formed part of another study, on T cells in Graves' hyperthyroidism and ophthalmopathy.

Sequencing was performed on peripheral blood mononuclear cells (PBMCs), taken at new diagnosis, from a patient treated with antithyroid drugs. Receptors were obtained from a man aged 35 to 55 with Graves disease. CDR3s include the opening cysteine and the closing phenylalanine or tryptophan.

J gene: TRBJ1-5; V gene: TRBV6-1; CDR3 length: 17; CDR3 protein: CASSWGQGRYSNQPQHF
J gene: TRBJ2-1; V gene: TRBV30; CDR3 length: 13; CDR3 protein: CAWSSPTSREQFF
J gene: TRBJ2-3; V gene: TRBV5-5; CDR3 length: 17; CDR3 protein: CASSSGRREIELDTQYF
J gene: TRBJ1-3; V gene: TRBV28; CDR3 length: 15; CDR3 protein: CASSSGQRIGNTIYF
J gene: TRBJ2-2; V gene: TRBV20-1; CDR3 length: 14; CDR3 protein: CSARASAHTGELFF
J gene: TRBJ1-2; V gene: TRBV13; CDR3 length: 13; CDR3 protein: CASSLGTSYGYTF
J gene: TRBJ1-6; V gene: TRBV7-9; CDR3 length: 16; CDR3 protein: CASSRTGGRADSPLHF
J gene: TRBJ1-4; V gene: TRBV2; CDR3 length: 12; CDR3 protein: CASRDDSEKLFF
J gene: TRBJ2-3; V gene: TRBV7-3; CDR3 length: 20; CDR3 protein: CASSHTTAASGSFWADTQYF
J gene: TRBJ2-5; V gene: TRBV7-2; CDR3 length: 15; CDR3 protein: CASSGGWGVQETQYF
J gene: TRBJ2-7; V gene: TRBV4-1; CDR3 length: 15; CDR3 protein: CASSQEFGIGYEQYF
J gene: TRBJ2-3; V gene: TRBV5-4; CDR3 length: 15; CDR3 protein: CASSPQTGGTDTQYF
J gene: TRBJ2-3; V gene: TRBV11-2; CDR3 length: 15; CDR3 protein: CASSLDSRSTDTQYF
J gene: TRBJ2-3; V gene: TRBV20-1; CDR3 length: 15; CDR3 protein: CSHGLAGGPVDTQYF
J gene: TRBJ2-2; V gene: TRBV15; CDR3 length: 15; CDR3 protein: CATSSLAGNTGELFF
J gene: TRBJ2-6; V gene: TRBV27; CDR3 length: 14; CDR3 protein: CASSFGSGANVLTF
J gene: TRBJ1-5; V gene: TRBV19; CDR3 length: 17; CDR3 protein: CASSIYRQGAVNQPQHF
J gene: TRBJ1-1; V gene: TRBV28; CDR3 length: 13; CDR3 protein: CASSDSWGTEAFF
J gene: TRBJ1-2; V gene: TRBV5-1; CDR3 length: 15; CDR3 protein: CASSILPDRGYGYTF
J gene: TRBJ2-7; V gene: TRBV30; CDR3 length: 13; CDR3 protein: CAWSRGSPYEQYF
J gene: TRBJ1-5; V gene: TRBV6-5; CDR3 length: 17; CDR3 protein: CASSYKDTYYSNQSQHF
J gene: TRBJ2-3; V gene: TRBV7-3; CDR3 length: 13; CDR3 protein: CASSSQTADTQYF
J gene: TRBJ2-2; V gene: TRBV7-8; CDR3 length: 18; CDR3 protein: CASSTAQLAGVYTGELFF
J gene: TRBJ2-1; V gene: TRBV5-5; CDR3 length: 15; CDR3 protein: CASSYGFRQSDEQFF
J gene: TRBJ2-3; V gene: TRBV3-1; CDR3 length: 16; CDR3 protein: CASSQDAPVTTDTQYF
J gene: TRBJ2-5; V gene: TRBV20-1; CDR3 length: 14; CDR3 protein: CSARVGTLQETQYF
J gene: TRBJ2-1; V gene: TRBV19; CDR3 length: 16; CDR3 protein: CATHAKLGGSSSEQFF
J gene: TRBJ2-3; V gene: TRBV5-1; CDR3 length: 18; CDR3 protein: CASSAGTSGRSGTDTQYF
J gene: TRBJ1-2; V gene: TRBV11-1; CDR3 length: 17; CDR3 protein: CASSLEPQKETNYGYTF
J gene: TRBJ1-2; V gene: TRBV27; CDR3 length: 15; CDR3 protein: CASSGGRGLVYGYTF
J gene: TRBJ2-3; V gene: TRBV28; CDR3 length: 19; CDR3 protein: CASSLQSGRVPLGTDTQYF
J gene: TRBJ1-3; V gene: TRBV7-9; CDR3 length: 14; CDR3 protein: CASSLRSAGNTIYF
J gene: TRBJ2-2; V gene: TRBV6-2/TRBV6-3; CDR3 length: 17; CDR3 protein: CASSDGTSGRAGGELFF
J gene: TRBJ1-5; V gene: TRBV5-6; CDR3 length: 14; CDR3 protein: CASSLQGGGQPQHF
J gene: TRBJ2-5; V gene: TRBV27; CDR3 length: 13; CDR3 protein: CASSTDGGETQYF
J gene: TRBJ2-3; V gene: TRBV2; CDR3 length: 15; CDR3 protein: CASSGLSGYTDTQYF
J gene: TRBJ2-7; V gene: TRBV29-1; CDR3 length: 15; CDR3 protein: CSVVVLAGAPYEQYF
J gene: TRBJ2-7; V gene: TRBV11-2; CDR3 length: 15; CDR3 protein: CASSLSRDRVYEQYF
J gene: TRBJ2-1; V gene: TRBV28; CDR3 length: 17; CDR3 protein: CASSPPTLFGSYNEQFF
J gene: TRBJ2-2; V gene: TRBV28; CDR3 length: 14; CDR3 protein: CASTFLLGTGELFF
J gene: TRBJ2-7; V gene: TRBV28; CDR3 length: 16; CDR3 protein: CASSLVSRTSGYEQYF
J gene: TRBJ2-5; V gene: TRBV2; CDR3 length: 17; CDR3 protein: CASSSVLAGGWQETQYF
J gene: TRBJ2-7; V gene: TRBV18; CDR3 length: 15; CDR3 protein: CASSPGQGEAYEQYF
J gene: TRBJ1-5; V gene: TRBV4-2; CDR3 length: 15; CDR3 protein: CASSQPSQANQPQHF
J gene: TRBJ2-3; V gene: TRBV7-9; CDR3 length: 18; CDR3 protein: CASSLRLAGAPSTDTQYF
J gene: TRBJ2-2; V gene: TRBV3-1; CDR3 length: 18; CDR3 protein: CASSRRLAGESQAGELFF
J gene: TRBJ2-7; V gene: TRBV12-3/TRBV12-4; CDR3 length: 14; CDR3 protein: CASSPLSGGYEQYF
J gene: TRBJ2-1; V gene: TRBV5-1; CDR3 length: 16; CDR3 protein: CASSFSISGTYNEQFF
J gene: TRBJ2-5; V gene: TRBV9; CDR3 length: 21; CDR3 protein: CASSPPSPLPVWTEDEETQYF
J gene: TRBJ2-1; V gene: TRBV7-9; CDR3 length: 14; CDR3 protein: CASKETSDNNEQFF
J gene: TRBJ2-2; V gene: TRBV11-2; CDR3 length: 16; CDR3 protein: CASRRGSGRGTGELFF
J gene: TRBJ2-1; V gene: TRBV29-1; CDR3 length: 16; CDR3 protein: CSVEGAADGTYNEQFF
J gene: TRBJ2-1; V gene: TRBV5-1; CDR3 length: 17; CDR3 protein: CASSSGLAGERYNEQFF
J gene: TRBJ2-3; V gene: TRBV7-9; CDR3 length: 16; CDR3 protein: CASSPLGRSGTDTQYF
J gene: TRBJ1-5; V gene: TRBV20-1; CDR3 length: 14; CDR3 protein: CSARELGVGQPQHF
J gene: TRBJ2-5; V gene: TRBV9; CDR3 length: 18; CDR3 protein: CASSVGGGGLAQQETQYF
J gene: TRBJ2-5; V gene: TRBV18; CDR3 length: 15; CDR3 protein: CASSPGTGVEETQYF
J gene: TRBJ1-1; V gene: TRBV6-1; CDR3 length: 11; CDR3 protein: CASTRNTEAFF
J gene: TRBJ2-1; V gene: TRBV2; CDR3 length: 14; CDR3 protein: CASIGLAGKNEQFF